Below, 24 T cell receptor beta chains from the same sample are listed, as sequenced in a study of blood T cell repertoires in COVID-19. The method was immunoSEQ multiplex PCR; TCRdb's version includes in-frame clones alone and lacks a portion of them. This sample yields around 300,000 clones, of which under 90% are seen a single time; roughly a tenth belongs to the top ten. Sample: PBMCs or T cells enriched from blood (not recorded which). Receptors originate from a woman in her 30s who had recovered from COVID-19.

The rearrangement uses TRBV19 and TRBJ2-1; tentative D call: TRBD2 (6 bases). The germline CDR1 and CDR2 sequences are LNHDA and SQIVND (reference sequence). This CDR3 contains 16 residues. V dropped 3 bases and J dropped 8 bases, with 20 bases sitting between them. The CDR3 DNA sequence: TGTGCCAGTAGTATTTCTCCCGGGACTGGAAGTGATGAGCAGTTCTTC. The encoded protein is CASSISPGTGSDEQFF.

Here the CDR3 reads CASRTGYYEQYF. The CDR3 nucleotides read TGTGCCAGCCGAACAGGCTACTACGAGCAGTACTTC. This chain connects TRBV6-5 to TRBJ2-7, with a possible D match to TRBD1 (5 bases). CDR1 and CDR2 (germline): MNHEY, SVGAGI. V lost 8 bases and J 3 bases, leaving 11 bases between the germline ends. The CDR3 has 12 residues.

V is TRBV19 and J is TRBJ2-2; maybe TRBD1 (5 bases). CDR1 and CDR2 (germline): LNHDA, SQIVND (reference sequence). Trimming took off 6 bases at V and 4 bases at J, with 12 bases between the two ends. The CDR3 spans 14 residues. CDR3 sequence (DNA): TGTGCCAGTAGACCCCATGGGGCCACCGGGGAGCTGTTTTTT. This sequence encodes CASRPHGATGELFF.

This rearrangement joins TRBV27 to TRBJ2-5, with a tentative D call TRBD1 (5 bases). Trimming stripped 3 bases from V and 0 bases from J, with 11 bases between. The CDR3 contains 15 residues. Germline CDR1 MNHEY, CDR2 SMNVEV (reference sequence). The CDR3 nucleotides are TGTGCCAGCAGTTTCAGTAGGGGCTACCAAGAGACCCAGTACTTC. Translation: CASSFSRGYQETQYF.

V usage is TRBV10-3 and J usage is TRBJ1-2; the match to TRBD1 covers 7 bases. The CDR3 is made up of 17 amino acids. Germline CDR1 ENHRY, CDR2 SYGVKD. V lost 4 bases to trimming and J lost 7 bases; unmatched junction nucleotides: 18. CDR3 DNA: TGTGCCATCAGTGGCGTCGTCGGGCTACAGGGGAGAAGTGGCTACACCTTC. Encoded protein: CAISGVVGLQGRSGYTF.

The CDR3 DNA reads TGTGCCAGCAGGAGGGACCGGGAGGGGTCTCGCACTGAAGCTTTCTTT. It specifies CASRRDREGSRTEAFF. This chain links TRBV2 with TRBJ1-1; the D gene is possibly TRBD1 (5 bases). The germline V gene has CDR1 SNHLY and CDR2 FYNNEI. Between the trimmed V and J ends, which lost 6 bases and 4 bases, there was a span of 21 bases. The CDR3 totals 16 residues.

The V and J genes are TRBV5-6 and TRBJ2-1; 11 nucleotides line up with TRBD2. V lost 0 bases and J lost 8; bases outside the gene matches: 4. The CDR3 loop spans 15 amino acids. Germline loops: CDR1 SGHDT, CDR2 YYEEEE. DNA of the CDR3: TGTGCCAGCAGCTTGGAGGTAGCGGGAGGGTATGAGCAGTTCTTC. This sequence encodes CASSLEVAGGYEQFF. Looking up the rest from reference TRBV5-6 and TRBJ2-1 gives the full variable domain: DAGVTQSPTHLIKTRGQQVTLRCSPKSGHDTVSWYQQALGQGPQFIFQYYEEEERQRGNFPDRFSGHQFPNYSSELNVNALLLGDSALYLCASSLEVAGGYEQFFGPGTRLTVL.

This clone was detected once. The chain carries TRBV19 and TRBJ2-2; the match to TRBD1 covers 7 bases. This CDR3 comprises 14 residues. V lost 6 bases to trimming and J lost 4 bases; unmatched junction nucleotides: 5. The germline CDR1 and CDR2 sequences are LNHDA and SQIVND (reference sequence). The CDR3: CASRTGLGTGELFF. In DNA, the CDR3 is TGTGCCAGTAGGACAGGGTTAGGCACCGGGGAGCTGTTTTTT.

This chain links TRBV24-1 with TRBJ2-5, with D uncertain. The CDR3 runs to 12 residues. Trimming took 4 bases from V and 3 from J, leaving 5 bases between them. Germline CDR1 and CDR2: KGHDR and SFDVKD. DNA of the CDR3: TGTGCCACCAGTGACTCTGAAGAGACCCAGTACTTC. Its translation is CATSDSEETQYF.

The V call is TRBV19, the J call TRBJ1-2, with D perhaps matching TRBD1 (5 bases). The CDR3 runs to 14 residues. Trimming left V 2 bases short and J 6 bases short, with 13 bases between. CDR1 and CDR2 (germline): LNHDA, SQIVND (reference sequence). CDR3: CASSIQAQGDGYTF. CDR3 bases: TGTGCCAGTAGTATACAGGCCCAAGGGGATGGCTACACCTTC.

The chain is built from TRBV4-1 and TRBJ2-7; possible D gene TRBD2, 5 bases. V was trimmed by 4 bases and J by 1 base, leaving 17 bases between them. The V gene's germline CDR1 is MGHRA and CDR2 YSYEKL. The CDR3 consists of 16 residues. The CDR3: CASSPGSTTNSYEQYF. The CDR3, as DNA: TGCGCCAGCAGCCCGGGAAGCACGACAAATTCCTACGAGCAGTACTTC.

The genes are TRBV9 and TRBJ1-6; 8 bases agree with TRBD1. Germline trimming cut 4 bases from V and 9 bases from J; bases unmatched to any gene: 9. The CDR3 has 15 residues. The germline V gene has CDR1 SGDLS and CDR2 YYNGEE. The CDR3: CASSPLQGGPSPLHF. Here the CDR3 DNA reads TGTGCCAGCAGCCCCTTACAGGGGGGACCTTCACCCCTCCACTTT.

The chain uses TRBV19 and TRBJ1-3; D is ambiguous. CDR1 and CDR2 (germline): LNHDA, SQIVND (reference sequence). The CDR3 is made up of 15 amino acids. V was clipped by 4 bases and J by 2 bases, with 12 bases between them. This CDR3 is CASSSLTAAGNTIYF. As DNA, the CDR3 is TGTGCCAGTAGTAGCCTAACAGCGGCTGGAAACACCATATATTTT.

This clone appeared a single time. J is TRBJ2-7 and V is TRBV27, with D possibly TRBD1 on 5 matching bases. Trimming took 6 bases from V and 4 from J, leaving 16 bases between them. The CDR3 totals 14 residues. The V gene's germline CDR1 is MNHEY and CDR2 SMNVEV (reference sequence). For the CDR3, the DNA is TGTGCCAGCAGAGAAGAGGACATTTCGTACGAGCAGTACTTC. It is translated as CASREEDISYEQYF.

The V call is TRBV19, the J call TRBJ1-2; the match to TRBD1 covers 8 bases. With V trimmed by 4 bases and J by 8 bases, 6 bases remained unmatched. This CDR3 has 13 amino acids. Germline V CDR1 and CDR2: LNHDA, SQIVND (reference sequence). CDR3 bases: TGTGCCAGTAGTAGCGGACAGGGACGCGGCTACACCTTC. Protein product: CASSSGQGRGYTF.

This CDR3 reads CASSFTGGSSFLNQPQHF. The CDR3 coding sequence is TGTGCCAGCAGTTTCACAGGGGGCTCATCTTTTCTCAATCAGCCCCAGCATTTT. The V gene is TRBV27, the J gene TRBJ1-5, with TRBD1 matching over 9 bases. Germline V CDR1 and CDR2: MNHEY, SMNVEV (reference sequence). This CDR3 has 18 residues. V lost 3 bases and J lost 3; bases outside the gene matches: 12.

The chain couples TRBV7-9 to TRBJ1-1; 9 bases agree with TRBD1. The CDR3 has 14 residues. The V gene end was trimmed by 5 bases and the J gene end by 9 bases; junction bases not matched to a gene: 10. CDR1 and CDR2 from the germline V gene are SEHNR and FQNEAQ (reference sequence). The CDR3 spells CASSPSRDREKAFF. In nucleotides, the CDR3 is TGTGCCAGCAGCCCCTCTCGGGACAGGGAAAAAGCTTTCTTT.

The J gene is TRBJ1-5, the V gene TRBV27; D remains ambiguous. There are 14 residues in the CDR3. V was cut by 2 bases and J by 2 bases, with 7 bases left in between. Per the germline V gene, CDR1 is MNHEY and CDR2 is SMNVEV (reference sequence). For the CDR3, the DNA is TGTGCCAGCAGTTTAGAGAGGGGCAATCAGCCCCAGCATTTT. Encoded protein: CASSLERGNQPQHF.

The V and J genes are TRBV19 and TRBJ2-2; 12 bases match TRBD2. The CDR3 loop spans 14 amino acids. Germline values: CDR1 LNHDA, CDR2 SQIVND (reference sequence). Trimming cost V 6 bases and J 8 bases; bases outside gene matches: 4. CDR3 in amino acids: CASRLAGGTGELFF. As DNA, the CDR3 is TGTGCCAGTAGACTAGCGGGAGGTACGGGGGAGCTGTTTTTT.

CDR3 region: CASSFSSGAGGYTF. The CDR3 coding sequence is TGTGCCAGCAGCTTTTCATCAGGGGCAGGTGGCTACACCTTC. The chain carries TRBV5-5 and TRBJ1-2; D is possibly TRBD1 (6 bases). The CDR3 has 14 residues. V was pared by 2 bases and J by 7 bases, with 15 bases between. Germline V gene sequence: CDR1 SGHKS, CDR2 YYEKEE (reference sequence).

The chain has TRBV10-1 and TRBJ2-1, with D tentatively TRBD2 (6 bases). V shed 2 bases and J shed 1 base, with 9 bases lying between them. This CDR3 spans 15 amino acids. Looked up from germline, CDR1 is WNHNN and CDR2 is SYGVQD (reference sequence). CDR3 loop: CASSERGRSYNEQFF. The CDR3 coding sequence is TGCGCCAGCAGTGAGAGAGGGAGGTCCTACAATGAGCAGTTCTTC.

The chain has TRBV7-2 and TRBJ2-1, with 9 positions matching TRBD1. Trimming removed 5 bases from V and 3 bases from J; junction bases left unmatched: 8. CDR1 and CDR2 from the germline V gene are SGHTA and FQGNSA. This CDR3 region has 16 residues. CDR3 protein: CASSQSTGGFYNEQFF. CDR3 DNA: TGTGCCAGCAGCCAGTCAACAGGGGGCTTCTACAATGAGCAGTTCTTC.

The V and J genes are TRBV29-1 and TRBJ2-1, with TRBD1 as a possible D gene (5 bases). V gave up 4 bases and J gave up 4 bases, with 11 bases separating them. The CDR3 length is 13 residues. Germline V gene lookup returns CDR1 SQVTM and CDR2 ANQGSEA. CDR3 loop: CSVARARYNEQFF. DNA for the CDR3: TGCAGCGTTGCCAGGGCGAGATACAATGAGCAGTTCTTC.

The V gene is TRBV12-3 or TRBV12-4, the J gene TRBJ1-1; D is unclear. CDR3 length: 12 residues. The V end was cut by 2 bases, the J end by 6 bases, with 7 bases between. The CDR3 nucleotides are TGTGCCAGCAGTTTATGGAGTTCTGAAGCTTTCTTT. It encodes CASSLWSSEAFF.